The clone carrying this T cell receptor (beta chain) was recorded a few times. Its matching antigen is unknown. The CDR3 length is 14 residues. CDR1 and CDR2 from the germline V gene are SGHRS and YFSETQ. V dropped 1 base and J dropped 4 bases, with 8 bases sitting between them. This entry belongs to a study of cytomegalovirus exposure and HLA in healthy donors. Study-level information: As released early, the data held about 85 million unique TCRs from HLA-typed donors.

Study-wide findings and caveats: The records held CMV serostatus as the only immune exposure information. A list of roughly 180 TCR beta chains associated with cytomegalovirus was given. Researchers reported in a later analysis that common viral pathogens appeared linked to several top clusters.

The primer mix had 60 Vbeta and 13 Jbeta primers. Assay: immunoSEQ multiplex PCR; the TCRdb copy retains only in-frame clones and omits some. The sample lists some 110,000 clones; almost 70% were seen once. The chain has TRBV5-1 and TRBJ1-4, with D possibly matching TRBD1 (6 bases). The source of this sequence is a man aged 25-40 years in good health and CMV-seropositive. The specimen sequenced was PBMCs. The CDR3 DNA sequence: TGCGCCAGCAGCTTGAGCAGGGGTAATGAAAAACTGTTTTTT. Protein: CASSLSRGNEKLFF.